Listed here are 10 T cell receptor beta chains from one sample, sequenced in a study of patients and donors after allogeneic stem cell transplantation. TCRdb re-called the RT-PCR reads with MiXCR, one entry per CDR3 protein. The table includes about 57,000 distinct CDR3 sequences, roughly 13% detected once. Sequencing input: blood, either unsorted or a sorted T cell fraction (not recorded which). The receptors originated from a human donor who was either an allogeneic HSCT recipient or a stem cell or donor lymphocyte infusion donor (not recorded which). It is not recorded whose cells these are; they may come from a transplant donor.

This clonotype was picked up many times. CDR3 loop: CASSFRSGSYTGELFF. Here the CDR3 DNA reads TGCGCCAGCAGCTTTCGTAGCGGGAGTTACACCGGGGAGCTGTTTTTT. This chain joins TRBV5-1 and TRBJ2-2, with 9 bases matching TRBD2. The germline V gene has CDR1 SGHRS and CDR2 YFSETQ. The CDR3 is made up of 16 amino acids. V shed 2 bases, J shed 3 bases, and the junction held 5 bases outside the gene matches.

V gene TRBV5-1 combines with J gene TRBJ1-6; 8 nucleotides align to TRBD1. The ends lost 4 bases at V and 7 bases at J; junction bases unmatched: 7. The CDR3 is made up of 15 amino acids. Germline V gives CDR1 SGHRS, CDR2 YFSETQ. CDR3 sequence (DNA): TGCGCCAGCAGCAGTTGGGACAGGACGAATTCACCCCTCCACTTT. Protein product: CASSSWDRTNSPLHF.

There are a few counts of this clonotype. The rearrangement uses TRBV6-5 and TRBJ1-1, with D possibly matching TRBD1 (6 bases). The length of the CDR3 is 15 residues. Trimming pared 0 bases from V and 0 bases from J, leaving 8 bases between. CDR1 is MNHEY and CDR2 is SVGAGI in the germline V gene. The CDR3 spells CASSYSKGVNTEAFF. CDR3 nucleotides: TGTGCCAGCAGTTACTCTAAGGGGGTGAACACTGAAGCTTTCTTT.

V is TRBV27 and J is TRBJ2-7; TRBD1 is a possible D gene (5 bases). Germline assignment: CDR1 MNHEY and CDR2 SMNVEV (reference sequence). The CDR3 runs to 13 residues. V lost 4 bases and J lost 3, with 10 bases in between. The CDR3 DNA reads as TGTGCCAGCAGTTCAGGGAAGGGCTACGAGCAGTACTTC. Its translation is CASSSGKGYEQYF.

This clonotype occurred a few times. V and J are TRBV5-5 and TRBJ2-7; 11 positions agree with TRBD1. CDR1 and CDR2 (germline): SGHKS, YYEKEE (reference sequence). This CDR3 has 14 residues. V shed 2 bases, J shed 7 bases, and the junction held 5 bases outside the gene matches. The CDR3 protein is CASSFGTGGHEQYF. The CDR3 DNA follows: TGTGCCAGCAGCTTCGGGACAGGGGGTCATGAGCAGTACTTC.

This clonotype was recorded at least ten times. The V and J genes are TRBV19 and TRBJ1-1; unclear D gene. From germline, CDR1 is LNHDA and CDR2 SQIVND (reference sequence). This CDR3 comprises 12 residues. V dropped 9 bases and J dropped 0 bases, with 8 bases sitting between them. The CDR3 DNA is TGTGCCAGCAACCATTTGAACACTGAAGCTTTCTTT. This gives the protein CASNHLNTEAFF.

V and J are TRBV12-1 and TRBJ2-3; the table's D call, TRBD1, was not checked against the DNA. TRBV12-1 is annotated as a pseudogene. The CDR3 covers 17 residues. The CDR3 loop reads CASSSSGHQVLADTQYF. CDR3 in DNA: TGTGCCAGCAGCTCCTCCGGACACCAAGTTCTAGCAGATACGCAGTATTTT.

Judged by abundance, this clonotype is medium-sized. V usage is TRBV20-1 and J usage is TRBJ1-2; weak D call: TRBD1 (5 bases). This CDR3 contains 11 residues. The V end lost 6 bases, the J end lost 7 bases, and 12 bases lay between the germline ends. CDR1 and CDR2 (germline): DFQATT, SNEGSKA (reference sequence). For the CDR3, the DNA is TGCAGTGCGCGAGAGGGGTCTGGCTACACCTTC. Protein: CSAREGSGYTF.

This clonotype was counted at least ten times. The chain carries TRBV29-1 and TRBJ1-1; D gene uncertain. The ends were cut back, 5 bases at V and 5 bases at J, with 12 bases in the middle. The V gene's germline CDR1 is SQVTM and CDR2 ANQGSEA. The CDR3 is 12 amino acids. The CDR3 spells CSVYRSGTEAFF. For the CDR3, the DNA is TGCAGCGTTTATCGAAGCGGGACTGAAGCTTTCTTT.

This clonotype was observed a handful of times. This chain connects TRBV7-9 to TRBJ2-1; 12 positions agree with TRBD2. Germline CDR1 and CDR2: SEHNR and FQNEAQ (reference sequence). The V and J ends lost 4 bases and 8 bases, in that order; junction bases with no gene match: 9. The CDR3 consists of 16 residues. For the CDR3, the DNA is TGTGCCAGCAGCTCGACTAGCGGGAGAATTAGCTATGAGCAGTTCTTC. Amino acid sequence: CASSSTSGRISYEQFF.